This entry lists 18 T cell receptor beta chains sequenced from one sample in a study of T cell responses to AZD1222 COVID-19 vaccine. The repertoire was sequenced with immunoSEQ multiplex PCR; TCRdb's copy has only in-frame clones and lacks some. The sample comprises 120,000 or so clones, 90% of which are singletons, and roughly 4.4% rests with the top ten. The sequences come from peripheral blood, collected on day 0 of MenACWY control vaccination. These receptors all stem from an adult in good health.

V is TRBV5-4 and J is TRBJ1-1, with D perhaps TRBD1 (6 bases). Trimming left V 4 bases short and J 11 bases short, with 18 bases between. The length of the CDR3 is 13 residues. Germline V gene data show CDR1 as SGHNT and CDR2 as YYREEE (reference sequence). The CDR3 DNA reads TGTGCCAGCAGCGCACCTCAGGGGCCCCGGGCTTTCTTT. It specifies CASSAPQGPRAFF. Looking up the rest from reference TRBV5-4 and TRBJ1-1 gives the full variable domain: ETGVTQSPTHLIKTRGQQVTLRCSSQSGHNTVSWYQQALGQGPQFIFQYYREEENGRGNFPPRFSGLQFPNYSSELNVNALELDDSALYLCASSAPQGPRAFFGQGTRLTVV.

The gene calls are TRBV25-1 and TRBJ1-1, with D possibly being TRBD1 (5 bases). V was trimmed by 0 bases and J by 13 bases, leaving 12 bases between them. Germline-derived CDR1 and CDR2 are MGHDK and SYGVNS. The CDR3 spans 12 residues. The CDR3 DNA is TGTGCCAGCAGTGAATACCAGGGAGGTGTTTTCTTT. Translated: CASSEYQGGVFF.

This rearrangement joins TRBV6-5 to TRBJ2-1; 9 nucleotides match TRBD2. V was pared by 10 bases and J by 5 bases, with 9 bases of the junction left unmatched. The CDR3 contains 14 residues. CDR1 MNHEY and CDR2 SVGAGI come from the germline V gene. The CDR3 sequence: CATWGAGGNNEQFF. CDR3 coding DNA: TGTGCCACCTGGGGAGCGGGAGGCAACAATGAGCAGTTCTTC.

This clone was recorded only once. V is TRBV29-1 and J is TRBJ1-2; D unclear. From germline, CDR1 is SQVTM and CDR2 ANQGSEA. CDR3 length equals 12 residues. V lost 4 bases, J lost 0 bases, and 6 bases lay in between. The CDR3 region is CSVVHPNYGYTF. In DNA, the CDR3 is TGCAGCGTTGTACATCCTAACTATGGCTACACCTTC.

In DNA, the CDR3 is TGTGCCAGCAGTTACAGGCCGAGCCGAGCGAACACTGAAGCTTTCTTT. Residues: CASSYRPSRANTEAFF. V gene TRBV6-5 combines with J gene TRBJ1-1; the D is unclear. The CDR3 has 16 amino acids. Germline CDR1 is MNHEY and CDR2 is SVGAGI. Trimming took off 2 bases at V and 1 base at J, with 14 bases between the two ends.

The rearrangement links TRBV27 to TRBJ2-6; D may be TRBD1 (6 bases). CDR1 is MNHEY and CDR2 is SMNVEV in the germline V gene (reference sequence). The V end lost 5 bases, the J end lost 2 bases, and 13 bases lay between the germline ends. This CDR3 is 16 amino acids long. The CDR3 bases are TGTGCCAGCAGTCCGACTCAGGGGCCTGGGGCCAACGTCCTGACTTTC. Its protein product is CASSPTQGPGANVLTF.

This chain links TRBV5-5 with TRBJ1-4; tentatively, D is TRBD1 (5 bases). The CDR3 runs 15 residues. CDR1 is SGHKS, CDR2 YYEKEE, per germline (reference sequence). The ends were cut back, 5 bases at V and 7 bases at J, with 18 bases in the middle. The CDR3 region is CASSTGAKGREKLFF. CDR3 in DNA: TGTGCCAGCAGTACCGGGGCAAAAGGACGTGAAAAACTGTTTTTT. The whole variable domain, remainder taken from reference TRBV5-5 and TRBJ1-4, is DAGVTQSPTHLIKTRGQQVTLRCSPISGHKSVSWYQQVLGQGPQFIFQYYEKEERGRGNFPDRFSARQFPNYSSELNVNALLLGDSALYLCASSTGAKGREKLFFGSGTQLSVL.

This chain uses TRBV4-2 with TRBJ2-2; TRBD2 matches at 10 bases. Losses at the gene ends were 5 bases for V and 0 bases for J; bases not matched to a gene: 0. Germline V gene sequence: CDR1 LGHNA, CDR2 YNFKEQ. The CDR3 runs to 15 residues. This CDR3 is CASSTSGANTGELFF. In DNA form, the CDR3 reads TGTGCCAGCAGCACTAGCGGGGCGAACACCGGGGAGCTGTTTTTT.

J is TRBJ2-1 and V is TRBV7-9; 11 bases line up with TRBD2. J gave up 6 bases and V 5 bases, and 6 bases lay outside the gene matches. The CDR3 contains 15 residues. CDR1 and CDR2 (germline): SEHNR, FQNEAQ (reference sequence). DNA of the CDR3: TGTGCCAGCAGCAGGGTGACTAGCGGGGCCAATGAGCAGTTCTTC. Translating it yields CASSRVTSGANEQFF.

The CDR3 nucleotides are TGTGCCAGCAGCTTGGGACAGGGGTTCCACTTT. The encoded protein is CASSLGQGFHF. V and J are TRBV7-2 and TRBJ1-6; 10 bases are shared with TRBD1. Per germline, CDR1 SGHTA and CDR2 FQGNSA. V shed 3 bases, J shed 17 bases, and the junction held 1 base outside the gene matches. The CDR3 is 11 residues long.

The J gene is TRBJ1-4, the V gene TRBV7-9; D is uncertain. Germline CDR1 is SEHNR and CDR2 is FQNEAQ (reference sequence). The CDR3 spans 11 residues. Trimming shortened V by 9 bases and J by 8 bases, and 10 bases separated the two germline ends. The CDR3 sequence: CASQSAEKLFF. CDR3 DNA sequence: TGTGCCAGTCAGTCCGCCGAAAAACTGTTTTTT.

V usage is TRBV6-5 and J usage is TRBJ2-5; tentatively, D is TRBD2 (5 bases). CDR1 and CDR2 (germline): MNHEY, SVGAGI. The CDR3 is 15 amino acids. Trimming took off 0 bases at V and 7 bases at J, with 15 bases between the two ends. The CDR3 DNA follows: TGTGCCAGCAGTTACTCGAGGCGGGCTGAGGGGACCCAGTACTTC. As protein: CASSYSRRAEGTQYF.

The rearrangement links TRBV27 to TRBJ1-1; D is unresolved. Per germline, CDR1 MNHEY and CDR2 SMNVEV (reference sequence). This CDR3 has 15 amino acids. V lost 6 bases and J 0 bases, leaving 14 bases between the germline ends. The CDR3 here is CASSPLGIMNTEAFF. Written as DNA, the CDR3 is TGTGCCAGCAGCCCACTTGGGATCATGAACACTGAAGCTTTCTTT.

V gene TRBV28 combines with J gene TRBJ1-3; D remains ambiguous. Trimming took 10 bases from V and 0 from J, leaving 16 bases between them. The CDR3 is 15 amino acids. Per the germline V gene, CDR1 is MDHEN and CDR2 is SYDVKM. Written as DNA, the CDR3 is TGTGCCACCTTGCGGCGGACTCCCTCTGGAAACACCATATATTTT. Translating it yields CATLRRTPSGNTIYF.

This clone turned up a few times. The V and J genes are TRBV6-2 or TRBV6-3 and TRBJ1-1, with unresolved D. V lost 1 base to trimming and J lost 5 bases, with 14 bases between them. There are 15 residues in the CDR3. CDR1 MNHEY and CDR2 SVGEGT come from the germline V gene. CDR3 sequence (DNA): TGTGCCAGCAGTTACTATTCGGGGAGCGGGACTGAAGCTTTCTTT. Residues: CASSYYSGSGTEAFF.

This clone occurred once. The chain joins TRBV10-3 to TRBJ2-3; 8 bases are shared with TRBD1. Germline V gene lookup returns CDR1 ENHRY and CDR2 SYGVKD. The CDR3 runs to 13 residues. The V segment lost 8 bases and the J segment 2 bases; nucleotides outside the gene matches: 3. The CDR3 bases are TGTGCCATCTCGACAGGGGACACAGATACGCAGTATTTT. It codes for CAISTGDTDTQYF.

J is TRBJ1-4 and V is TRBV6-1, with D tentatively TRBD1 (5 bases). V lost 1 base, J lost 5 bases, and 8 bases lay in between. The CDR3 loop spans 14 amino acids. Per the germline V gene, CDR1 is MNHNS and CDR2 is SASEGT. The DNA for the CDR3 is TGTGCCAGCAGTGAAGGGGGCGTCAATGAAAAACTGTTTTTT. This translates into CASSEGGVNEKLFF.

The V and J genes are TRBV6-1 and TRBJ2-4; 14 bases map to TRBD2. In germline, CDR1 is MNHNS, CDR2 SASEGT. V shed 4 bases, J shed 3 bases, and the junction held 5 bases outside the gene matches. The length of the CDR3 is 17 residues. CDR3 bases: TGTGCCAGCAGTGCGGGACTAGCGGGAGTGGGCAAAAACATTCAGTACTTC. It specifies CASSAGLAGVGKNIQYF.